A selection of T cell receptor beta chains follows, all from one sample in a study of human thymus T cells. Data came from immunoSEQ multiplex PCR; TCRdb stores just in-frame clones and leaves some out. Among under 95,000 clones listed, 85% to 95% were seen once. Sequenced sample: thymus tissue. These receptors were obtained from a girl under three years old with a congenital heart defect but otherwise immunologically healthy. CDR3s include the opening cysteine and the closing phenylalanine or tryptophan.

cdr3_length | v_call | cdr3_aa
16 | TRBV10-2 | CASGPRRLAGTPQQYF
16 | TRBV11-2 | CASSLGTRRDFSEQYF
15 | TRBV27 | CASSSITGAGNTIYF
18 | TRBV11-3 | CASSPGTSGRALDNEQFF
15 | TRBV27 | CASSPTMRYGGELFF
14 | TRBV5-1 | CASSLHGGEYEQYF
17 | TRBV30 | CAWSVPGGRPSYNEQFF
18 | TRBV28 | CASSLLSRGLSSTDTQYF
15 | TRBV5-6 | CASSWVGQGSYEQYF
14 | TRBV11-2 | CASSLAAGADEQYF
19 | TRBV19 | CASSTGQVPGVPSNQPQHF